This T cell receptor (beta chain) emerged from a study of blood T cell repertoires in COVID-19. About the study: COVID-19 samples, acute and convalescent, were from the United States, Italy and Spain. From T cells, B-cell-depleted T cells, or PBMCs came the material, which was cDNA or gDNA.

Original methodology: Amplification of reference gene primers provided the estimated nucleated cell counts. Assay: immunoSEQ multiplex PCR; the TCRdb copy retains only in-frame clones and omits some. V, J and clone size were drawn from that table, and D and trimming were deduced from the DNA. The sample carries over 200,000 clones, 85% to 90% recorded once. This CDR3 region has 18 residues. Losses at the gene ends were 1 base for V and 5 bases for J; bases not matched to a gene: 5. CDR1 KGHDR and CDR2 SFDVKD come from the germline V gene. Seattle's cohort entered during active infection and was followed longitudinally.

The genes are TRBV24-1 and TRBJ2-3; 16 nucleotides line up with TRBD2. Material for sequencing was peripheral blood. The receptor was isolated from a man aged 30-40 years with COVID-19, enrolled during active disease. The CDR3 reads CATSDLSGTSGRVDTQYF. The CDR3 DNA sequence: TGTGCCACCAGTGATTTAAGTGGGACTAGCGGGAGGGTAGATACGCAGTATTTT.